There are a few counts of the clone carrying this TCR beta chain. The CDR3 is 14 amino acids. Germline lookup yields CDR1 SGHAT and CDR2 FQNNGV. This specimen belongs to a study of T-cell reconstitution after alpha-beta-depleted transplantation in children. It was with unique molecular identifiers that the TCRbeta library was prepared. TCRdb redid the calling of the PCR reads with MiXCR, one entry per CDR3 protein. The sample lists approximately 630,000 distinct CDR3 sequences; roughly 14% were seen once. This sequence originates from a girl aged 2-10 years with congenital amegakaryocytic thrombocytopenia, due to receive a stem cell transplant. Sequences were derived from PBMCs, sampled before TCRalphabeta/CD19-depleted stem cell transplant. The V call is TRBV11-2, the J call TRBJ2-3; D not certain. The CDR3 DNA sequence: TGTGCAGTACAGCGAGTAAACAACACAGATACGCAGTATTTT. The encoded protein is CAVQRVNNTDTQYF.